This is a list of T cell receptor beta chains from one sample in a study of cytomegalovirus exposure and HLA in healthy donors. Profiled with immunoSEQ multiplex PCR; TCRdb holds only in-frame clones, not every one. The sample lists 150,000 or so clones, about four fifths seen once, with about 2.8% in the top ten. Specimen: PBMCs. Every receptor here comes from a man aged 18 to 35 in good health and CMV-seronegative. Each CDR3 is given with its conserved first and last residue. A D gene is named only where the DNA matches it firmly. Rows may omit the clone size; those that give it use once, few, many or a size class.

>-|TRBJ2-1|-|TRBV11-2
TGTGCCAGCAGCTTATCAAGCGGACCCCCCCATGAGCAGTTCTTC
CASSLSSGPPHEQFF
>few|TRBJ1-4|-|TRBV13
TGTGCCAGCAGCGTGACCTTAGCTGAAAAACTGTTTTTT
CASSVTLAEKLFF
>-|TRBJ1-1|-|TRBV18
TGTGCCAGCTCACAAGACGCAGGGTTAGGGGCCACTGAAGCTTTCTTT
CASSQDAGLGATEAFF
>-|TRBJ1-4|-|TRBV28
TGTGCCAGCAGTCATCCGGATGAAAAACTGTTTTTT
CASSHPDEKLFF
>-|TRBJ1-6|-|TRBV4-3
TGCGCCAGCAGCCAAGATAGACAGTCATATAATTCACCCCTCCACTTT
CASSQDRQSYNSPLHF
>-|TRBJ2-5|-|TRBV4-1
TGCGCCAGCAGCCCAAAAGACAGGAACCAAGAGACCCAGTACTTC
CASSPKDRNQETQYF
>few|TRBJ2-7|TRBD1|TRBV13
TGTGCCAGCAGCTCGGGACAGGGACAAGGGCCCTACGAGCAGTACTTC
CASSSGQGQGPYEQYF
>-|TRBJ2-7|TRBD1|TRBV6-6
TGTGCCAGCAGTTGGGGACAGGGGTACGAGCAGTACTTC
CASSWGQGYEQYF
>-|TRBJ2-1|TRBD2|TRBV10-3
TGTGCCATCAGGGAAACAGCGGGGGCTACCTACAATGAGCAGTTCTTC
CAIRETAGATYNEQFF
>-|TRBJ2-1|TRBD2|TRBV6-4
TGTACCGACGGGGGCGGACTAGCGCCAAACCACCCCTACAATGAGCAGTTCTTC
CTDGGGLAPNHPYNEQFF
>-|TRBJ1-2|TRBD1|TRBV7-9
TGTGCCAGCAGCTTAGGGACAGGGACTGGCTACACCTTC
CASSLGTGTGYTF
>-|TRBJ2-1|-|TRBV28
TGTGCCAGCAGTTTAGACGCGGGGATGTATTACAATGAGCAGTTCTTC
CASSLDAGMYYNEQFF
>-|TRBJ2-3|-|TRBV7-6
TGTGCCAGCAGCTTAGCCAGGGTGGATACGCAGTATTTT
CASSLARVDTQYF
>-|TRBJ2-2|-|TRBV9
TGTGCCAGCAGCCCCAGGGGGCTAGCGGACACCGGGGAGCTGTTTTTT
CASSPRGLADTGELFF